The TCR beta chain under discussion was sequenced for a study of OX40 agonist ivuxolimab in advanced cancers. General study findings and limits: Clonal expansion among partial responders at 0.1-3.0 mg/kg ranked near the lowest.

Sequencing used immunoSEQ multiplex PCR; TCRdb keeps in-frame clones, though not all of them. Of around 20,000 clones listed, 77% are singletons. About this clone: Its antigen remains unidentified.

V was pared by 6 bases and J by 5 bases, with 10 bases between. The CDR3 consists of 12 residues. Germline V gene lookup returns CDR1 LNHDA and CDR2 SQIVND (reference sequence). Specimen: CD4+ or CD8+ T cells sorted from blood, collected in a trial of the OX40 agonist ivuxolimab. This clonotype originated in an adult with an advanced solid tumor such as melanoma, head and neck, liver or kidney cancer. The chain is built from TRBV19 and TRBJ2-5, with D uncertain. CDR3 DNA: TGTGCCAGTAGCCAGAGTCCGGAGACCCAGTACTTC. Translating gives CASSQSPETQYF.